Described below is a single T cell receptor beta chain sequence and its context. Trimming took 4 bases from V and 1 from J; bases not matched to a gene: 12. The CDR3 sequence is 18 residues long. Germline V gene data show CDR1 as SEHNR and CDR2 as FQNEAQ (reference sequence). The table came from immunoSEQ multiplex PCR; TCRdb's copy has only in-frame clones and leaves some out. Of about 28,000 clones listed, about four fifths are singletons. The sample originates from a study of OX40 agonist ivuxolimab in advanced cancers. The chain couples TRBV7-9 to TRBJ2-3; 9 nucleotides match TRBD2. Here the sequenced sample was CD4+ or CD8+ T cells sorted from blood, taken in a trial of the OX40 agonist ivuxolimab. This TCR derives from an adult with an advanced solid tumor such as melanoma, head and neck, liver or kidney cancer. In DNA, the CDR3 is TGTGCCAGCAGCTCGACGACTGGTATAGCGGGGGGCACAGATACGCAGTATTTT. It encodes CASSSTTGIAGGTDTQYF.